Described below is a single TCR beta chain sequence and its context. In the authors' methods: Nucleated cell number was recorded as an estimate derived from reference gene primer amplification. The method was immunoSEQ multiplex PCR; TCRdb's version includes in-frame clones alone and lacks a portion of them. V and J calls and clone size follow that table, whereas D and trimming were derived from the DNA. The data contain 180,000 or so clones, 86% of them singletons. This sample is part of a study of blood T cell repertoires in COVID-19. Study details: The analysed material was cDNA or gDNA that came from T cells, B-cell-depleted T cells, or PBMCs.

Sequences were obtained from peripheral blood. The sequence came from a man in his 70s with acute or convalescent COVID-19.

The CDR3 loop reads CASSPPSREKLFF. DNA of the CDR3: TGTGCCAGCAGCCCACCAAGTCGGGAAAAACTGTTTTTT. The chain couples TRBV3-1 (or the pseudogene TRBV3-2) to TRBJ1-4; the D is unclear. The CDR3 length is 13 residues. In germline, CDR1 is LGHDT, CDR2 YNNKEL (reference sequence). V was clipped by 4 bases and J by 8 bases, with 11 bases between them.